This T cell receptor (beta chain) comes out of a study of cytomegalovirus exposure and HLA in healthy donors. The study ran its PCR with 60 Vbeta and 13 Jbeta primers. TCRdb keeps only in-frame clones here, not all; method: immunoSEQ multiplex PCR. The table includes around 250,000 clones, 81% detected once. Per the germline V gene, CDR1 is KGHSH and CDR2 is LQKENI. Trimming pared 2 bases from V and 6 bases from J, leaving 11 bases between. The CDR3 is made up of 14 amino acids. Sequencing used PBMCs. This chain links TRBV18 with TRBJ1-3; unclear D gene. The sequence was collected from a woman between 55 and 75 years old in good health and CMV-seropositive. The CDR3 DNA sequence: TGTGCCAGCTCACCATTTGGAGATCCAAACACCATATATTTT. Translated: CASSPFGDPNTIYF.